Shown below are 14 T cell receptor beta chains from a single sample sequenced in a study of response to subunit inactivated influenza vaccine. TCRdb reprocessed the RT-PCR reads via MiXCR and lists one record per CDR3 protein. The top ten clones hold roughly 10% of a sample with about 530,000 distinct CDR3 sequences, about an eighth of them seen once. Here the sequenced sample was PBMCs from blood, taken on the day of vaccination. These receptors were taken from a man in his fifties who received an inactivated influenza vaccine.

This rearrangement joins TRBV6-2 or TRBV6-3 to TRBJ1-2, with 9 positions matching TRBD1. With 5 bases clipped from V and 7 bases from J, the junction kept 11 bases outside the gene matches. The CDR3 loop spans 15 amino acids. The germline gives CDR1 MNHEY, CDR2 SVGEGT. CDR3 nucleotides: TGTGCCAGCAGTCTACGGGACAGGGCCGTCTCTGGCTACACCTTC. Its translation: CASSLRDRAVSGYTF.

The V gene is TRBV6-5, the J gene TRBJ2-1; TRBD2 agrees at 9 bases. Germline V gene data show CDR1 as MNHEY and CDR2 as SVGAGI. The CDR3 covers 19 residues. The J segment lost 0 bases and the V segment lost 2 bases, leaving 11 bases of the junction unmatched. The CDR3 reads CASSYETSGRLSSYNEQFF. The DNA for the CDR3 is TGTGCCAGCAGTTACGAGACTAGCGGACGCCTAAGCTCCTACAATGAGCAGTTCTTC.

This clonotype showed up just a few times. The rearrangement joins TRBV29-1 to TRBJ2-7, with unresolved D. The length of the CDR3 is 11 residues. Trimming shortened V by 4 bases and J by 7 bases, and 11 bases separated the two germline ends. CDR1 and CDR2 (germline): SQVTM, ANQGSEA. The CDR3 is CSVATGPEQYF. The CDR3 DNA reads TGCAGCGTTGCAACGGGCCCTGAGCAGTACTTC.

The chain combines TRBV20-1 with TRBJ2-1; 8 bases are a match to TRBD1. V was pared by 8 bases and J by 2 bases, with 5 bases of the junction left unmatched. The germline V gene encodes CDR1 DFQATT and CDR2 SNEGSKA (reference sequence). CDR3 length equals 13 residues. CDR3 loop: CSSRDRTYNEQFF. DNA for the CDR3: TGCAGTAGCCGGGACAGGACCTACAATGAGCAGTTCTTC.

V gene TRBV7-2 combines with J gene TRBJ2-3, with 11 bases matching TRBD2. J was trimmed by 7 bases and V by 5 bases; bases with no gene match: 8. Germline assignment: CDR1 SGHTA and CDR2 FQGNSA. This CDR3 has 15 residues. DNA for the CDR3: TGTGCCAGCAGCCTTAGCGGGGGGGCAAGTAATACGCAGTATTTT. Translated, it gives CASSLSGGASNTQYF. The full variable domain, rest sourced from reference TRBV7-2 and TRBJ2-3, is GAGVSQSPSNKVTEKGKDVELRCDPISGHTALYWYRQSLGQGLEFLIYFQGNSAPDKSGLPSDRFSAERTGGSVSTLTIQRTQQEDSAVYLCASSLSGGASNTQYFGPGTRLTVL.

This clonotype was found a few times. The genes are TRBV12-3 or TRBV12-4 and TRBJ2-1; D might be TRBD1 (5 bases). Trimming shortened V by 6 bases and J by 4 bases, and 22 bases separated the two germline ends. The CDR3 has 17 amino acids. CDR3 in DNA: TGTGCCAGCAGACTTTCTCTTTCAGGGCTCTCGTACAATGAGCAGTTCTTC. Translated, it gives CASRLSLSGLSYNEQFF.

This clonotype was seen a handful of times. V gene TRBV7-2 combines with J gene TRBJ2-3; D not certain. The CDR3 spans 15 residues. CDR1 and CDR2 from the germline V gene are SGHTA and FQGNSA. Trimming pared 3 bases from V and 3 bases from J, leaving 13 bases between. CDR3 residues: CASSFSLAKTDTQYF. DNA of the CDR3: TGTGCCAGCAGCTTCTCTCTCGCGAAGACAGATACGCAGTATTTT.

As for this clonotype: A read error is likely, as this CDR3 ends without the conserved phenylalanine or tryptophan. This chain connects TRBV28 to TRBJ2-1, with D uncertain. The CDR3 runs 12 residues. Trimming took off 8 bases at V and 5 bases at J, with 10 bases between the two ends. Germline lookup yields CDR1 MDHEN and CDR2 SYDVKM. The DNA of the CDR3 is TGTGCCAGCTCACGGCGGCACAATGAGCAGTTCTTG. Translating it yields CASSRRHNEQFL.

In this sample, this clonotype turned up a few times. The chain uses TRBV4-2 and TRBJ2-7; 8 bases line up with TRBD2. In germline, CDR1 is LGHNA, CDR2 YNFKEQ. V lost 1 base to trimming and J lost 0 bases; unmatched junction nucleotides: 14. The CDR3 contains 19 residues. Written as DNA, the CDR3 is TGTGCCAGCAGCCAAGTTGCCCTACCTTATAGCGGGATCTCCTACGAGCAGTACTTC. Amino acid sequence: CASSQVALPYSGISYEQYF.

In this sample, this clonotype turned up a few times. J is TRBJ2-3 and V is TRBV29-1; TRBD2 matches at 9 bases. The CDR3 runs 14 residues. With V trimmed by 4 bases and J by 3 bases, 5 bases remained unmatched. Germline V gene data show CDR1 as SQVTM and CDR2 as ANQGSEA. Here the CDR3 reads CSVGGSGGTDTQYF. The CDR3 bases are TGCAGCGTTGGGGGTAGCGGGGGAACAGATACGCAGTATTTT.

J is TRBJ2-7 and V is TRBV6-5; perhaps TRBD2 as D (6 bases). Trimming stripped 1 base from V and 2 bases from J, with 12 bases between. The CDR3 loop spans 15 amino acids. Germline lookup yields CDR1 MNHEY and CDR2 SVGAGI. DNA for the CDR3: TGTGCCAGCAGTTACTGGGGAGGTGGAGCCTACGAGCAGTACTTC. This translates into CASSYWGGGAYEQYF.

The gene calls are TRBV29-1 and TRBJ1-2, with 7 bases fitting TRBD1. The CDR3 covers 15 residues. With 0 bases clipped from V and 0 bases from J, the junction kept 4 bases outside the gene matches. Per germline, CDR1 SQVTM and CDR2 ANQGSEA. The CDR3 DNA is TGCAGCGTTGAAGAAGGGGACAGACCTAACTATGGCTACACCTTC. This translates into CSVEEGDRPNYGYTF.

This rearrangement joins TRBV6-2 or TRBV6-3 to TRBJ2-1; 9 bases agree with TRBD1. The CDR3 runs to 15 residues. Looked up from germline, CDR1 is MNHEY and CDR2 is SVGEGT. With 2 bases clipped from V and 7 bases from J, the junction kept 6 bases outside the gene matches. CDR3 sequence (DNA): TGTGCCAGCAGTTACGGACAGGGGAGGTTTAATGAGCAGTTCTTC. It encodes CASSYGQGRFNEQFF.

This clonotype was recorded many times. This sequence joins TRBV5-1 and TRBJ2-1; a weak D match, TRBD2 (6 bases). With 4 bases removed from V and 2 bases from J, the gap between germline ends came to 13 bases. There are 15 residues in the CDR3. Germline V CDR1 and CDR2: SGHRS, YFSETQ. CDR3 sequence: CASSLRDFPYNEQFF. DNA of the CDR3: TGCGCCAGCAGCCTGAGGGACTTCCCCTACAATGAGCAGTTCTTC.